This T cell receptor beta chain was documented in a study of T cell clonality in common variable immunodeficiency. Broader study findings: T cell subpopulation sequencing would be needed to explain CVID clonality.

The table came from immunoSEQ multiplex PCR; TCRdb's copy has only in-frame clones and leaves some out. Observed are 45,000 to 60,000 clones, no singletons, with the top ten taking roughly 6%. The CDR3 has 14 amino acids. V gave up 6 bases and J gave up 4 bases, with 14 bases separating them. Per germline, CDR1 MNHNS and CDR2 SASEGT. This clone was observed many times. Antigen specificity is unknown. The read halts 3 residues ahead of the CDR3 end, with the missing end drawn from the germline J gene. The sample consisted of peripheral blood mononuclear cells. V is TRBV6-1 and J is TRBJ2-3; the D is unclear. The sequence was obtained from a person aged 18-70 years in good health. The CDR3 reads CASRETTPPDTQYF. CDR3 bases read: TGTGCCAGCAGAGAAACCACACCGCCAGATACG.